Ten or more counts support the clone carrying this T cell receptor beta chain. Its antigen is not identified. RNA transcripts provided the source from which TCR beta CDR3 regions were amplified. The TCR CDR3 first-round RT-PCR relied on the HTBI primer set. TCRdb re-called the multiplex PCR reads with MiXCR, one entry per CDR3 protein. This table has about 250,000 distinct CDR3 sequences, 24% appearing once. With V trimmed by 1 base and J by 2 bases, 2 bases remained unmatched. The CDR3 spans 14 residues. This sample was included in a study of T cells in Graves' hyperthyroidism and ophthalmopathy. Findings of the study overall: Within blood appeared most thyroid clonotypes that had expanded above 0.001.

Fresh peripheral blood, approximately 10 ml, was the source of the PBMCs. The chain links TRBV12-3 or TRBV12-4 to TRBJ2-7; TRBD1 aligns across 7 bases. The TCR sequence derives from a woman aged 40 to 49 with Graves' ophthalmopathy. The sequenced material came from blood. This CDR3 reads CASSLGQGTYEQYF. In DNA, the CDR3 is TGTGCCAGCAGTTTAGGACAGGGTACCTACGAGCAGTACTTC.